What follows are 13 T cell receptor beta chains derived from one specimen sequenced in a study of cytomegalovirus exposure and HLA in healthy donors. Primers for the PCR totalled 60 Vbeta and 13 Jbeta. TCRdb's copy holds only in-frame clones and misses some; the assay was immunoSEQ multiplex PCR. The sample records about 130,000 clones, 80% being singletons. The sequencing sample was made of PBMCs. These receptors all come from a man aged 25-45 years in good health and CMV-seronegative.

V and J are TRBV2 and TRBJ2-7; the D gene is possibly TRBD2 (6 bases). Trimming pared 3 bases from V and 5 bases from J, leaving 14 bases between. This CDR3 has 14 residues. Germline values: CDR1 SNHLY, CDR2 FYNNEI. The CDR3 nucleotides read TGTGCCAGCAGTGATCCGGGAGTGGTCCACGAGCAGTACTTC. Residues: CASSDPGVVHEQYF.

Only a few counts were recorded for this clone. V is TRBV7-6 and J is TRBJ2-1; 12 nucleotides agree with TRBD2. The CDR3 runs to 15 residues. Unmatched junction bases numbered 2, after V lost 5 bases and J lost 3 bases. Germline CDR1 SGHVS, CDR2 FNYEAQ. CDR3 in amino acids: CASSASGRGYNEQFF. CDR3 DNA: TGTGCCAGCAGCGCTAGCGGGAGGGGCTACAATGAGCAGTTCTTC.

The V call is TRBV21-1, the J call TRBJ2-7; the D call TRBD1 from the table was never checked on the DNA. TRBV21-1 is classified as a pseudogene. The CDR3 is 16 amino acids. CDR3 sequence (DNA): TGTGCCAGCAGCAAAACAGGGGGACAGGCGAACTACGAGCAGTACTTC. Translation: CASSKTGGQANYEQYF.

CDR3 DNA sequence: TGTGCCAGCAGCTTGGCCGGTGGAGGGGGCATCTACGAGCAGTACTTC. Encoded protein: CASSLAGGGGIYEQYF. The J gene is TRBJ2-7, the V gene TRBV5-6; perhaps TRBD1 as D (7 bases). The CDR3 runs to 16 residues. Germline CDR1 and CDR2: SGHDT and YYEEEE. The V end lost 0 bases, the J end lost 3 bases, and 16 bases lay between the germline ends.

CDR3 region: CASTGDSNQPQHF. The CDR3 coding sequence is TGTGCCAGCACAGGGGACAGCAATCAGCCCCAGCATTTT. The chain carries TRBV18 and TRBJ1-5; 7 bases are a match to TRBD1. V was clipped by 8 bases and J by 1 base; unmatched bases: 2. CDR3 length equals 13 residues. Germline loops: CDR1 KGHSH, CDR2 LQKENI.

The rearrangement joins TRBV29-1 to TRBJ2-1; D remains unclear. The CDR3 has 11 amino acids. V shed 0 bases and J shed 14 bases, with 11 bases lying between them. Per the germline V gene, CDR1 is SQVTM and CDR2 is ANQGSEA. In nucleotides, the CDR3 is TGCAGCGTTGAAGATTTCCCCGAGAAGTTCTTC. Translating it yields CSVEDFPEKFF.

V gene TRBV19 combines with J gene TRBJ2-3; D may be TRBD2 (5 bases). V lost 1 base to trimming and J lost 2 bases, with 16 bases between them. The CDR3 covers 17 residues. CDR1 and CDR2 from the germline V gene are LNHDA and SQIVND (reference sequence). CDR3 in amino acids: CASSIGGPPPYTDTQYF. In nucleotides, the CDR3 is TGTGCCAGTAGTATAGGCGGGCCGCCCCCCTACACAGATACGCAGTATTTT.

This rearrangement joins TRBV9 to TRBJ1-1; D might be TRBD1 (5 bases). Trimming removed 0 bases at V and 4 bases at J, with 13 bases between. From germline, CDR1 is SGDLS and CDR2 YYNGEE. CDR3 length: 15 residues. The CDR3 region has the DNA TGTGCCAGCAGCGTAGGTCTGGTCGGGGGCACTGAAGCTTTCTTT. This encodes CASSVGLVGGTEAFF.

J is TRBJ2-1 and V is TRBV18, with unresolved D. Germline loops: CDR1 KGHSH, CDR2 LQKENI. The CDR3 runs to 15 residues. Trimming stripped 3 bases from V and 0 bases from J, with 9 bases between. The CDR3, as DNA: TGTGCCAGCTCACCCCGGTGGTCCTCCTACAATGAGCAGTTCTTC. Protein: CASSPRWSSYNEQFF.

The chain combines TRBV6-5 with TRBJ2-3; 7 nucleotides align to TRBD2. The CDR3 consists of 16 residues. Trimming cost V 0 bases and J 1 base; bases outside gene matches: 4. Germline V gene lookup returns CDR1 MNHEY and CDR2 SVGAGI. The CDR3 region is CASSYSSTSGTDTQYF. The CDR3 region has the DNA TGTGCCAGCAGTTACTCGAGTACTAGCGGCACAGATACGCAGTATTTT.

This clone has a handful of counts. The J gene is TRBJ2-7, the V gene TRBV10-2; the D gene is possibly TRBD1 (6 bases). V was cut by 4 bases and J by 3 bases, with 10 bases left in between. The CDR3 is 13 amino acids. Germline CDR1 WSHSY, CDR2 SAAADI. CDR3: CASSAGASYEQYF. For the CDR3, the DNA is TGCGCCAGCAGTGCAGGGGCTAGCTACGAGCAGTACTTC.

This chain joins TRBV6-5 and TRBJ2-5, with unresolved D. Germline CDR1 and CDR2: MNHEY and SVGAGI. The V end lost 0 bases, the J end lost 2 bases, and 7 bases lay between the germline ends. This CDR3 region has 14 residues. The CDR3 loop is CASSYSIRQETQYF. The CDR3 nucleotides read TGTGCCAGCAGTTACTCGATCCGGCAAGAGACCCAGTACTTC.

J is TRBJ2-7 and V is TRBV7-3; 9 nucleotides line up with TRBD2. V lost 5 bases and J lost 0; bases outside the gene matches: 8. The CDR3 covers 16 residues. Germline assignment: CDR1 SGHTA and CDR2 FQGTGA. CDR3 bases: TGTGCCAGCAGCGCGGGGCGACTAGCGGTCTCCTACGAGCAGTACTTC. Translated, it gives CASSAGRLAVSYEQYF.